This TCR beta chain was found in a study of blood T cell repertoires in COVID-19. Study-wide context: The United States, Italy and Spain provided the acute and convalescent COVID-19 samples. PBMCs, B-cell-depleted T cells, or T cells were the source of the cDNA or gDNA that made up the material.

The germline V and J ends were trimmed by 5 bases and 1 base, with 8 bases remaining between them. The CDR3 contains 13 residues. Per the germline V gene, CDR1 is LGHNT and CDR2 is FRNRAP. Clones were read by immunoSEQ multiplex PCR, and TCRdb kept only the in-frame ones, dropping some. The table includes more than 110,000 clones, around 82% detected once. The rearrangement uses TRBV12-5 and TRBJ1-1; D is uncertain. The receptor was derived from a woman in her fifties or sixties with acute or convalescent COVID-19. Sequenced: peripheral blood. The CDR3 nucleotides are TGTGCTAGTGGTCAGAAAGAGAACACTGAAGCTTTCTTT. It encodes CASGQKENTEAFF.